These 5 T cell receptor beta chains share one sample of origin, sequenced in a study of cytomegalovirus exposure and HLA in healthy donors. The PCR contained 60 Vbeta and 13 Jbeta primers. Using immunoSEQ multiplex PCR, the repertoire was profiled, and TCRdb retains in-frame clones only, with some absent. The table lists approximately 32,000 clones, 90% to 95% of them singletons. The sequenced sample consisted of PBMCs. Every receptor here comes from a woman under 30 in good health and CMV-seronegative.

The chain uses TRBV5-1 and TRBJ2-3, with D tentatively TRBD1 (6 bases). Germline V lookup: CDR1 SGHRS, CDR2 YFSETQ. V lost 4 bases and J 0 bases, leaving 15 bases between the germline ends. There are 16 residues in the CDR3. Here the CDR3 reads CASSSRGSVSTDTQYF. The CDR3 DNA sequence: TGCGCCAGCAGCAGCAGGGGCTCAGTCAGCACAGATACGCAGTATTTT.

The rearrangement links TRBV5-1 to TRBJ2-5; the match to TRBD1 covers 7 bases. Trimming cost V 4 bases and J 5 bases; bases outside gene matches: 8. In germline, CDR1 is SGHRS, CDR2 YFSETQ. The CDR3 contains 14 residues. CDR3 DNA sequence: TGCGCCAGCAGCCCGCGACAGGGTGAGGAGACCCAGTACTTC. This translates into CASSPRQGEETQYF.

This clone was detected once. V is TRBV28 and J is TRBJ1-5, with D hard to call. V lost 3 bases, J lost 0 bases, and 12 bases lay in between. There are 16 residues in the CDR3. Germline loops: CDR1 MDHEN, CDR2 SYDVKM. DNA of the CDR3: TGTGCCAGCAGTTTTAGAGGGTCTTATAGCAATCAGCCCCAGCATTTT. Translating it yields CASSFRGSYSNQPQHF.

The chain recombines TRBV7-8 with TRBJ2-4; D perhaps matches TRBD2 (5 bases). Trimming shortened V by 3 bases and J by 1 base, and 16 bases separated the two germline ends. The CDR3 is made up of 17 amino acids. Germline values: CDR1 SGHVS, CDR2 FQNEAQ. The CDR3 DNA reads as TGTGCCAGCAGCTTCTCCGTAGGCGGCGGGGCCAAAAACATTCAGTACTTC. This sequence encodes CASSFSVGGGAKNIQYF.

The chain links TRBV28 to TRBJ2-7; maybe TRBD1 (5 bases). Germline values: CDR1 MDHEN, CDR2 SYDVKM. The CDR3 has 15 amino acids. V gave up 5 bases and J gave up 4 bases, with 18 bases separating them. The CDR3: CASSTPRASHYEQYF. In DNA form, the CDR3 reads TGTGCCAGCAGTACTCCCAGGGCTTCCCATTACGAGCAGTACTTC.